This T cell receptor beta chain emerged from a study of T cells after yellow fever vaccination. Whole-study results and caveats: In post-booster samples, most primary-vaccination clones reappeared (approximately 95% CD4, roughly 89% CD8). It was a weaker secondary response, yet one that peaked faster, at day 5 versus 15. Abundant clonotypes from the bulk population could have been carried over as contaminants into FACS-sorted repertoires.

With 3 bases clipped from V and 5 bases from J, the junction kept 14 bases outside the gene matches. Per germline, CDR1 SGHRS and CDR2 YFSETQ. The CDR3 sequence is 18 residues long. This clonotype was counted only a few times. Antigen: not known. One entry per CDR3 protein, called by TCRdb with MiXCR from the 5' RACE reads. The table includes roughly 520,000 distinct CDR3 sequences, 21% detected once. The chain employs TRBV5-1 and TRBJ1-2; 12 bases map to TRBD1. The sequence derives from a man between 18 and 29 years old who received the YFV17D yellow fever vaccine. Sequencing used PBMCs, obtained less than 25 days after the first yellow fever vaccination. CDR3 sequence reads: CASSSIPGTGGAGYGYTF. The CDR3 region has the DNA TGCGCCAGCAGCTCGATTCCCGGGACAGGGGGCGCAGGGTATGGCTACACCTTC.